The 9 T cell receptor beta chains listed next were all sequenced from one sample in a study of T cells in women clearing cervical HPV infection. Generated by immunoSEQ multiplex PCR, the TCRdb table keeps only in-frame clones and is missing some. This sample's table has about 30,000 clones. Sample: blood buffy coat. Receptors were obtained from a woman aged 18 to 75 with a cervical HPV16 infection that either progressed to CIN3+ or cleared (not recorded which).

About this clone itself: The sequenced fragment ends 3 residues before the CDR3 boundary, so the rest is inferred from the germline J gene. The J gene is TRBJ1-1, the V gene TRBV7-9; the match to TRBD1 covers 7 bases. There are 15 residues in the CDR3. V trimming: 5 bases; J trimming: 0 bases; junction bases outside the gene matches: 6. Germline loops: CDR1 SEHNR, CDR2 FQNEAQ (reference sequence). The CDR3 bases that were read are TGTGCCAGCAGCGGACCAGGGGGGATGAACACTGAA. This codes for CASSGPGGMNTE. In full, the CDR3 is CASSGPGGMNTEAFF.

Points on this clone: The read comes to an end 3 residues before the CDR3 does, leaving the germline J gene to fill in the end. V usage is TRBV2 and J usage is TRBJ2-3; no clear D. CDR1 SNHLY and CDR2 FYNNEI come from the germline V gene. Deletions cut 7 bases from V and 6 bases from J, with 8 bases between. There are 11 residues in the CDR3. The CDR3 DNA, read in part, is TGTGCCAGCAATCAGGTGGATACG. Translated: CASNQVDT. In full, the CDR3 reads CASNQVDTQYF.

About this clone itself: The read comes to an end 3 residues before the CDR3 does, leaving the germline J gene to fill in the end. The chain carries TRBV20-1 and TRBJ2-3; 10 bases match TRBD2. Per the germline V gene, CDR1 is DFQATT and CDR2 is SNEGSKA (reference sequence). The CDR3 covers 17 residues. V shed 3 bases and J 4 bases; nucleotides not matched to a gene: 13. The covered CDR3 bases are TGCAGTGCTAGGCCTTTCCTAGCGGGAGCGGGTGCAGATACG. Its protein product is CSARPFLAGAGADT. The complete CDR3 protein is CSARPFLAGAGADTQYF.

Comments on this clone: Germline and junction disagree at one end, which may indicate a read error. The CDR3 end lies 3 residues beyond the end of the read and is filled in from the germline J gene. The V call is TRBV5-4, the J call TRBJ2-7; 8 bases line up with TRBD1. Germline CDR1 reads SGHNT; CDR2 reads YYREEE (reference sequence). The CDR3 has 15 residues. CDR3 amino acids: CASTPGGRTSSEQYF. The sequenced part of the CDR3 DNA is TGTGCCAGCACGCCAGGGGGCCGTACGTCCTCCGAG.

On this clone itself: Read data end 3 residues before the CDR3 end; the end is taken from the germline J gene. V usage is TRBV7-2 and J usage is TRBJ1-2; weak D call: TRBD1 (5 bases). V dropped 5 bases and J dropped 6 bases, with 19 bases sitting between them. Looked up from germline, CDR1 is SGHTA and CDR2 is FQGNSA. The CDR3 is 15 residues long. The CDR3 bases that were read are TGTGCCAGCAGCCCTTCACTTCGGTCCAGGGATGGC. Protein sequence: CASSPSLRSRDG. The full CDR3 protein is CASSPSLRSRDGYTF.

To note about this clone: With the read ending 3 residues before the CDR3 end, the germline J gene is used to fill in that end. This chain connects TRBV7-9 to TRBJ1-5; 7 nucleotides agree with TRBD1. The germline V gene encodes CDR1 SEHNR and CDR2 FQNEAQ (reference sequence). This CDR3 contains 15 residues. V was pared by 4 bases and J by 7 bases, with 10 bases of the junction left unmatched. The CDR3 spells CASSSTDRDGQPQHF. The covered CDR3 bases are TGTGCCAGCAGCTCCACCGACAGGGACGGGCAGCCC.

The CDR3 sequence is CASSLLVGQGDEQYF. Partial CDR3 DNA: TGTGCCAGCAGCTTACTCGTAGGACAGGGGGACGAG. The genes are TRBV7-6 and TRBJ2-7; 10 positions match TRBD1. The CDR3 end is not reached by the read, which stops 3 residues before it; the germline J gene fills it in. The V gene end was trimmed by 2 bases and the J gene end by 5 bases; junction bases not matched to a gene: 6. The CDR3 extends over 15 amino acids. Germline V CDR1 and CDR2: SGHVS, FNYEAQ.

Regarding this clone: The read ends 3 residues early relative to the CDR3; the germline J gene fills the gap. Other DNA variants within this sample encode the same CDR3. The rearrangement uses TRBV11-2 and TRBJ1-2, with D tentatively TRBD1 (6 bases). Germline V gene lookup returns CDR1 SGHAT and CDR2 FQNNGV. V lost 1 base, J lost 6 bases, and 9 bases lay in between. The CDR3 runs 13 residues. CDR3 bases read: TGTGCCAGCAGCTTAGGGGCAGGGGATGGC. The encoded protein is CASSLGAGDG. The whole CDR3 sequence reads CASSLGAGDGYTF.

For this clone: The DNA ends 3 residues before the CDR3 does, and the rest of the CDR3 is filled in from the germline J gene. The genes are TRBV10-3 and TRBJ2-1, with D perhaps TRBD2 (7 bases). The CDR3 covers 13 residues. The ends were cut back, 4 bases at V and 9 bases at J, with 13 bases in the middle. Germline V gene sequence: CDR1 ENHRY, CDR2 SYGVKD. The CDR3: CAISVGGAAEQFF. The CDR3 bases that were read are TGTGCCATCAGTGTTGGGGGGGCGGCTGAG.